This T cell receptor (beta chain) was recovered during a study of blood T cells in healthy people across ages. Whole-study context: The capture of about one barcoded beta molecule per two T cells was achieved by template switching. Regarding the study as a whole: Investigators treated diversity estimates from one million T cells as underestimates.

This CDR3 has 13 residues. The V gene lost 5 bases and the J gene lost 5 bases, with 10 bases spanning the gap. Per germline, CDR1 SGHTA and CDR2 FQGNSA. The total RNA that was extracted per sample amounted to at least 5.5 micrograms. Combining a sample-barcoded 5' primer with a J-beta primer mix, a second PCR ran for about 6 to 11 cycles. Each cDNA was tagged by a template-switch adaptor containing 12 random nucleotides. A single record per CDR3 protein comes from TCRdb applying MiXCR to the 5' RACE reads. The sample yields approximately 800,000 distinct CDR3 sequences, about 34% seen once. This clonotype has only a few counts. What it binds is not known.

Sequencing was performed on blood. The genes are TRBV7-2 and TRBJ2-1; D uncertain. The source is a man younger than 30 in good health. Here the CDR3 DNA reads TGTGCCAGCAGCAAAGAATTCCACAATGAGCAGTTCTTC. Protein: CASSKEFHNEQFF. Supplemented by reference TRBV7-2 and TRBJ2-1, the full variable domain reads GAGVSQSPSNKVTEKGKDVELRCDPISGHTALYWYRQSLGQGLEFLIYFQGNSAPDKSGLPSDRFSAERTGGSVSTLTIQRTQQEDSAVYLCASSKEFHNEQFFGPGTRLTVL.